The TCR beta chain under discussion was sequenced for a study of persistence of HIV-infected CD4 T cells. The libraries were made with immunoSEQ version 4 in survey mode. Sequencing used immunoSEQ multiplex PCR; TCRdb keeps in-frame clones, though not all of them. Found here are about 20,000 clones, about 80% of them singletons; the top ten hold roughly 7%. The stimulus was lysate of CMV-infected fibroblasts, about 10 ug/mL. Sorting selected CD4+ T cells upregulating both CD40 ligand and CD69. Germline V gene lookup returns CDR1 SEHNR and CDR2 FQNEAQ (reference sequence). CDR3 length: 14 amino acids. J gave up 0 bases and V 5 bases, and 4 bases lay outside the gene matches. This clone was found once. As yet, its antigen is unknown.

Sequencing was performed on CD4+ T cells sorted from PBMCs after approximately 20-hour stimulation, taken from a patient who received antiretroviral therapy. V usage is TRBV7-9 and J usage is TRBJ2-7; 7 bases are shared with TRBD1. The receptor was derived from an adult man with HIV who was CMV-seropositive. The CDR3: CASSRDRVSYEQYF. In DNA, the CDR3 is TGTGCCAGCAGCCGAGACAGGGTCTCCTACGAGCAGTACTTC.